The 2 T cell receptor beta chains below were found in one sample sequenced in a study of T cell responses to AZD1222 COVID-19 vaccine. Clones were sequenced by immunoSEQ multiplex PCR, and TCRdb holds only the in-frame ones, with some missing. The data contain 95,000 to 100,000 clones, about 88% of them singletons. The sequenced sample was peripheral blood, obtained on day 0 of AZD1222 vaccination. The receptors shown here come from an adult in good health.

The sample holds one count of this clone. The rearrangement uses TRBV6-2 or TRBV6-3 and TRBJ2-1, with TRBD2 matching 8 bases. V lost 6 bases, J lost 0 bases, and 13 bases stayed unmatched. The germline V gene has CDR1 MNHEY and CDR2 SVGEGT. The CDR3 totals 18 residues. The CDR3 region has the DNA TGTGCCAGCAGCCCTGGGGGAGCGGGAGTGACCTCCTACAATGAGCAGTTCTTC. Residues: CASSPGGAGVTSYNEQFF.

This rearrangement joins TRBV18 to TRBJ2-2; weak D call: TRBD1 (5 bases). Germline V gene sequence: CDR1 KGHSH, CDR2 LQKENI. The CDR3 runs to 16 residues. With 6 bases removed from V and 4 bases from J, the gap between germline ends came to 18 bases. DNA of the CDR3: TGTGCCAGCTCCCCCCAGGCAGGGCGAAGCACCGGGGAGCTGTTTTTT. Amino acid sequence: CASSPQAGRSTGELFF.